A selection of T cell receptor beta chains follows, all from one sample in a study of blood T cells in healthy people across ages. MiXCR, applied by TCRdb to the 5' RACE reads, yields one record per CDR3 protein. The sample includes 630,000 or so distinct CDR3 sequences, 32% of them seen just once. Material: blood. Source of these receptors: a woman of 80 years or more in good health. CDR3s include the opening cysteine and the closing phenylalanine or tryptophan. The D gene is left open where the match is weak. Only some rows state a clone size, as once, few, many or a class for expanded clones.

cdr3_aa: CASSLGRSNTGELFF
cdr3_nt: TGCGCCAGCAGCTTGGGCCGCTCGAACACCGGGGAGCTGTTTTTT
clone_size: NA
j_call: TRBJ2-2
d_call: NA
v_call: TRBV5-1

cdr3_aa: CASSEVTEQYF
cdr3_nt: TGTGCCAGCAGTGAAGTCACGGAGCAGTACTTC
clone_size: NA
j_call: TRBJ2-5
d_call: NA
v_call: TRBV6-1

cdr3_aa: CASEGQSGEQYF
cdr3_nt: TGTGCCAGCGAGGGTCAGTCGGGCGAGCAGTACTTC
clone_size: many
j_call: TRBJ2-7
d_call: NA
v_call: TRBV7-9

cdr3_aa: CVSSDGTSGYNEQYF
cdr3_nt: TGTGTCAGCAGTGACGGGACTAGCGGGTACAATGAGCAGTACTTC
clone_size: NA
j_call: TRBJ2-5
d_call: TRBD2
v_call: TRBV6-4

cdr3_aa: CASSLWSSDPNTEAFF
cdr3_nt: TGTGCCAGCAGCTTGTGGTCGTCGGACCCGAACACTGAAGCTTTCTTT
clone_size: few
j_call: TRBJ1-1
d_call: NA
v_call: TRBV7-8

cdr3_aa: CASSQELTHVSYEQYF
cdr3_nt: TGTGCCAGCAGCCAGGAATTGACTCACGTATCCTACGAGCAGTACTTC
clone_size: NA
j_call: TRBJ2-7
d_call: NA
v_call: TRBV4-2

cdr3_aa: CSAMGGSTNTDTQYF
cdr3_nt: TGCAGTGCTATGGGGGGGTCGACAAACACAGATACGCAGTATTTT
clone_size: many
j_call: TRBJ2-3
d_call: TRBD2
v_call: TRBV20-1

cdr3_aa: CASSPPGQIMNTEAFF
cdr3_nt: TGTGCCAGCAGCCCACCGGGACAGATCATGAACACTGAAGCTTTCTTT
clone_size: many
j_call: TRBJ1-1
d_call: TRBD1
v_call: TRBV7-9

cdr3_aa: CASSKLAGIQETQYF
cdr3_nt: TGTGCCAGCAGTAAACTAGCGGGGATCCAAGAGACCCAGTACTTC
clone_size: many
j_call: TRBJ2-5
d_call: TRBD2
v_call: TRBV6-1

cdr3_aa: CASIPGNTMNTEAFF
cdr3_nt: TGTGCCAGCATCCCAGGCAATACAATGAACACTGAAGCTTTCTTT
clone_size: few
j_call: TRBJ1-1
d_call: NA
v_call: TRBV6-2/TRBV6-3

cdr3_aa: CSALLARGAETQYF
cdr3_nt: TGCAGTGCTTTACTAGCGCGCGGTGCAGAGACCCAGTACTTC
clone_size: NA
j_call: TRBJ2-5
d_call: TRBD2
v_call: TRBV20-1

cdr3_aa: CSTKTESNYDYTF
cdr3_nt: TGCAGTACTAAGACGGAATCCAACTATGACTACACCTTC
clone_size: NA
j_call: TRBJ1-2
d_call: NA
v_call: TRBV20-1

cdr3_aa: CASSQGLGTGTYEQYF
cdr3_nt: TGTGCCAGCAGCCAGGGATTAGGGACAGGGACCTACGAGCAGTACTTC
clone_size: NA
j_call: TRBJ2-7
d_call: TRBD1
v_call: TRBV11-2

cdr3_aa: CVSSRRQGVVEQYF
cdr3_nt: TGTGTCAGCTCCAGGAGGCAGGGGGTGGTCGAGCAGTACTTC
clone_size: NA
j_call: TRBJ2-7
d_call: TRBD1
v_call: TRBV6-5

cdr3_aa: CASRDRDDQPQHF
cdr3_nt: TGTGCCAGCCGAGACAGGGACGATCAGCCCCAGCATTTT
clone_size: many
j_call: TRBJ1-5
d_call: TRBD1
v_call: TRBV6-2/TRBV6-3

cdr3_aa: CASSQSTSGGRGGFF
cdr3_nt: TGTGCCAGCAGCCAATCGACTAGCGGGGGACGGGGGGGGTTCTTC
clone_size: many
j_call: TRBJ2-1
d_call: TRBD2
v_call: TRBV3-1

cdr3_aa: CASSQDAAGPWGTEAFF
cdr3_nt: TGTGCCAGCAGCCAAGATGCGGCGGGACCTTGGGGCACTGAAGCTTTCTTT
clone_size: NA
j_call: TRBJ1-1
d_call: NA
v_call: TRBV4-2

cdr3_aa: CASSLAPGNTQYF
cdr3_nt: TGTGCCAGCAGCTTAGCGCCGGGAAATACGCAGTATTTT
clone_size: many
j_call: TRBJ2-3
d_call: NA
v_call: TRBV7-2

cdr3_aa: CASSLAGTKSTDTQYF
cdr3_nt: TGTGCCAGCAGCCTAGCCGGGACAAAGTCCACAGATACGCAGTATTTT
clone_size: NA
j_call: TRBJ2-3
d_call: NA
v_call: TRBV7-2

cdr3_aa: CASSPLRGSGKLFF
cdr3_nt: TGTGCCAGCAGCCCACTTCGAGGGTCTGGAAAACTGTTTTTT
clone_size: NA
j_call: TRBJ1-4
d_call: NA
v_call: TRBV3-1

cdr3_aa: CSARVSRAGGYQPQHF
cdr3_nt: TGCAGTGCTAGAGTCTCCCGGGCTGGGGGGTACCAGCCCCAGCATTTT
clone_size: few
j_call: TRBJ1-5
d_call: NA
v_call: TRBV20-1

cdr3_aa: CASRVGGAEAFF
cdr3_nt: TGTGCCAGCAGGGTGGGGGGGGCTGAAGCTTTCTTT
clone_size: many
j_call: TRBJ1-1
d_call: NA
v_call: TRBV6-5

cdr3_aa: CASSLSSGAVNTEAFF
cdr3_nt: TGTGCCAGCAGCTTGAGTTCAGGGGCCGTGAACACTGAAGCTTTCTTT
clone_size: NA
j_call: TRBJ1-1
d_call: NA
v_call: TRBV7-8

cdr3_aa: CTSGLNIEQYF
cdr3_nt: TGTACCAGCGGCCTTAATATCGAGCAGTACTTC
clone_size: NA
j_call: TRBJ2-7
d_call: NA
v_call: TRBV5-5

cdr3_aa: CASSSPTGTGNTEAFF
cdr3_nt: TGTGCCAGCAGTTCACCGACCGGGACAGGGAACACTGAAGCTTTCTTT
clone_size: few
j_call: TRBJ1-1
d_call: TRBD1
v_call: TRBV6-6

cdr3_aa: CSAAGIRVTDTQYF
cdr3_nt: TGCAGTGCCGCTGGGATCAGGGTCACAGATACGCAGTATTTT
clone_size: many
j_call: TRBJ2-3
d_call: NA
v_call: TRBV20-1

cdr3_aa: CATSRVPSPTGELFF
cdr3_nt: TGTGCCACCAGCAGAGTACCTTCTCCTACCGGGGAGCTGTTTTTT
clone_size: many
j_call: TRBJ2-2
d_call: NA
v_call: TRBV15

cdr3_aa: CASSLPRLGAFF
cdr3_nt: TGTGCCAGCAGCTTACCGAGGCTAGGAGCTTTCTTT
clone_size: few
j_call: TRBJ1-1
d_call: NA
v_call: TRBV7-2

cdr3_aa: CASSVVGQYAYEQYF
cdr3_nt: TGTGCCAGCAGTGTAGTCGGTCAGTACGCCTACGAGCAGTACTTC
clone_size: many
j_call: TRBJ2-7
d_call: NA
v_call: TRBV6-1